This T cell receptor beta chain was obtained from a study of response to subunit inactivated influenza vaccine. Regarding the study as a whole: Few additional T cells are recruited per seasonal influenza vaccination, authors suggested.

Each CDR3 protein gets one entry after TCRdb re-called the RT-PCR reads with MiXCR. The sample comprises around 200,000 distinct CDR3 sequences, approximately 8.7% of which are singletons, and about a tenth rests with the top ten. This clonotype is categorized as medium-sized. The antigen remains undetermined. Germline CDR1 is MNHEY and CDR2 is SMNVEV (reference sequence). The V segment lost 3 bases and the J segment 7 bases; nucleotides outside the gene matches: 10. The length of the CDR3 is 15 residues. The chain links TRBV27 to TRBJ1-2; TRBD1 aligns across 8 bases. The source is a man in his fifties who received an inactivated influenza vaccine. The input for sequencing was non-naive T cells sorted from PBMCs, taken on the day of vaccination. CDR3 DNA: TGTGCCAGCAGTTTGGCCAGACAGGGGACGGCTGGCTACACCTTC. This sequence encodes CASSLARQGTAGYTF.